The 11 T cell receptor beta chains given below trace back to one sample, sequenced in a study of blood T cell repertoires in COVID-19. Assay used: immunoSEQ multiplex PCR; TCRdb lists only in-frame clones, some missing. The sample contains about 180,000 clones, approximately 90% of which appear only once. Sample: peripheral blood. The receptor set was obtained from a man aged 18 to 35 who had recovered from COVID-19.

This clone was detected only once. The V gene is TRBV28, the J gene TRBJ2-2, with D possibly being TRBD1 (5 bases). V gave up 4 bases and J gave up 4 bases, with 13 bases separating them. This CDR3 spans 15 amino acids. CDR1 and CDR2 from the germline V gene are MDHEN and SYDVKM. In nucleotides, the CDR3 is TGTGCCAGCAGTTCAACAGGTGAAGTCACCGGGGAGCTGTTTTTT. Translation gives CASSSTGEVTGELFF. The entire variable domain, with the rest obtained from reference TRBV28 and TRBJ2-2, is as follows: DVKVTQSSRYLVKRTGEKVFLECVQDMDHENMFWYRQDPGLGLRLIYFSYDVKMKEKGDIPEGYSVSREKKERFSLILESASTNQTSMYLCASSSTGEVTGELFFGEGSRLTVL.

V usage is TRBV2 and J usage is TRBJ2-2; 15 bases fit TRBD2. Germline V CDR1 and CDR2: SNHLY, FYNNEI. CDR3 length: 18 amino acids. Trimming took 4 bases from V and 3 from J; bases not matched to a gene: 6. CDR3 bases: TGTGCCAGCAGTGGAGGGACTAGCGGGAGGAGCGACACCGGGGAGCTGTTTTTT. As protein: CASSGGTSGRSDTGELFF.

This clone was picked up one time. The V gene is TRBV19, the J gene TRBJ1-2, with TRBD1 identical over 10 bases. V was clipped by 4 bases and J by 6 bases; unmatched bases: 8. The CDR3 is 15 amino acids. Per germline, CDR1 LNHDA and CDR2 SQIVND (reference sequence). CDR3 sequence: CASSTGGQGSNGYTF. CDR3 nucleotides: TGTGCCAGTAGTACCGGGGGACAGGGGTCGAATGGCTACACCTTC. Complete variable domain (other parts from reference TRBV19 and TRBJ1-2): DGGITQSPKYLFRKEGQNVTLSCEQNLNHDAMYWYRQDPGQGLRLIYYSQIVNDFQKGDIAEGYSVSREKKESFPLTVTSAQKNPTAFYLCASSTGGQGSNGYTFGSGTRLTVV.

The chain combines TRBV28 with TRBJ2-5; 8 bases match TRBD1. J was trimmed by 6 bases and V by 2 bases; bases with no gene match: 11. Germline V gene lookup returns CDR1 MDHEN and CDR2 SYDVKM. There are 16 residues in the CDR3. CDR3 loop: CASSLNLLGQGQTQYF. The CDR3 DNA is TGTGCCAGCAGTTTAAATCTCCTAGGACAGGGACAGACCCAGTACTTC.

For the CDR3, the DNA is TGTGCCAGCAGCCCGAGGGCGAGGAACACTGAAGCTTTCTTT. This translates into CASSPRARNTEAFF. This chain links TRBV2 with TRBJ1-1; D remains unclear. The CDR3 covers 14 residues. Germline V CDR1 and CDR2: SNHLY, FYNNEI. Trimming pared 6 bases from V and 1 base from J, leaving 12 bases between. Using reference TRBV2 and TRBJ1-1 for the parts outside the CDR3, the full variable domain is EPEVTQTPSHQVTQMGQEVILRCVPISNHLYFYWYRQILGQKVEFLVSFYNNEISEKSEIFDDQFSVERPDGSNFTLKIRSTKLEDSAMYFCASSPRARNTEAFFGQGTRLTVV.

The rearrangement uses TRBV2 and TRBJ1-2; 9 bases line up with TRBD1. The V gene's germline CDR1 is SNHLY and CDR2 FYNNEI. With 7 bases clipped from V and 4 bases from J, the junction kept 7 bases outside the gene matches. The CDR3 contains 14 residues. DNA for the CDR3: TGTGCCAGCACCACAGGGGGCGCAAGCTATGGCTACACCTTC. As protein: CASTTGGASYGYTF.

The chain couples TRBV11-2 to TRBJ2-2; 7 bases map to TRBD2. V was pared by 0 bases and J by 6 bases, with 10 bases of the junction left unmatched. This CDR3 spans 17 amino acids. Germline values: CDR1 SGHAT, CDR2 FQNNGV. CDR3 nucleotide sequence: TGTGCCAGCAGCTTAGATCCCCCCGGGGGGTTGGCCGGGGAGCTGTTTTTT. It is translated as CASSLDPPGGLAGELFF. Full variable domain (missing parts from reference TRBV11-2 and TRBJ2-2): EAGVAQSPRYKIIEKRQSVAFWCNPISGHATLYWYQQILGQGPKLLIQFQNNGVVDDSQLPKDRFSAERLKGVDSTLKIQPAKLEDSAVYLCASSLDPPGGLAGELFFGEGSRLTVL.

A few counts support this clone. The chain links TRBV6-6 to TRBJ2-1, with TRBD2 identical over 7 bases. The CDR3 is 16 amino acids. J was trimmed by 4 bases and V by 8 bases; bases with no gene match: 14. Germline lookup yields CDR1 MNHNY and CDR2 SVGAGI (reference sequence). CDR3 coding DNA: TGTGCCAGCCACCCCCGGCTAGCGGCGGAATACAATGAGCAGTTCTTC. The encoded protein is CASHPRLAAEYNEQFF.

This clone was recorded once. DNA of the CDR3: TGCGCCAGCAGCCAAGAGGTTGTAGCGGGAGGAGGTGAGCAGTTCTTC. Translated: CASSQEVVAGGGEQFF. The rearrangement joins TRBV4-1 to TRBJ2-1, with 10 bases identical to TRBD2. This CDR3 comprises 16 residues. Per the germline V gene, CDR1 is MGHRA and CDR2 is YSYEKL. Trimming removed 0 bases from V and 9 bases from J; junction bases left unmatched: 8.

The chain carries TRBV27 and TRBJ2-3; 13 bases are a match to TRBD2. Germline V gene lookup returns CDR1 MNHEY and CDR2 SMNVEV (reference sequence). J gave up 7 bases and V 2 bases, and 15 bases lay outside the gene matches. The CDR3 is made up of 19 amino acids. CDR3 sequence reads: CASSLKGGLAGSVEYTQYF. In DNA, the CDR3 is TGTGCCAGCAGTTTAAAAGGGGGACTAGCGGGGTCCGTGGAATATACGCAGTATTTT.

V gene TRBV18 combines with J gene TRBJ2-7; D possibly corresponds to TRBD1 (5 bases). V was pared by 2 bases and J by 0 bases, with 5 bases between. CDR1 is KGHSH, CDR2 LQKENI, per germline. CDR3 size: 13 residues. Here the CDR3 DNA reads TGTGCCAGCTCACCAGACAGCTCCTACGAGCAGTACTTC. Its protein is CASSPDSSYEQYF.